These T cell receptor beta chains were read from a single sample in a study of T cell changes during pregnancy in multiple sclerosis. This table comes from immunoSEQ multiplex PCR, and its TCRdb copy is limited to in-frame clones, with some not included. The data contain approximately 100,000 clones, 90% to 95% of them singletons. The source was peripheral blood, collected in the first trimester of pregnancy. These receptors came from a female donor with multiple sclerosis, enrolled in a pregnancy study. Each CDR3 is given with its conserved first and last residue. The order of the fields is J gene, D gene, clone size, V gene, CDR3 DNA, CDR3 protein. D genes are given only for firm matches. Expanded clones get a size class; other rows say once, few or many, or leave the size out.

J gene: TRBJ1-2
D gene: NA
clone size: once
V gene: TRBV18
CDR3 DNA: TGTGCCAGCTCACCACGGGATTCAGGGGACTATGGCTACACCTTC
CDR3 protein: CASSPRDSGDYGYTF

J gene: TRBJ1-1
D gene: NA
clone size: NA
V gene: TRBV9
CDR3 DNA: TGTGCCAGCAGCGCCCCAGGGAGGGGAATGAACACTGAAGCTTTCTTT
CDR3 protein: CASSAPGRGMNTEAFF

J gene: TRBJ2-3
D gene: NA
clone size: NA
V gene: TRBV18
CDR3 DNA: TGTGCCAGCTCGTACCACCAGGGAATAGATACGCAGTATTTT
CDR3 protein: CASSYHQGIDTQYF

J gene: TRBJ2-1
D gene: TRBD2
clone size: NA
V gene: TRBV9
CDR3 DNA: TGTGCCAGCAGCTCGCCTAGCGGGGGGGCCTACAATGAGCAGTTCTTC
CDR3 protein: CASSSPSGGAYNEQFF

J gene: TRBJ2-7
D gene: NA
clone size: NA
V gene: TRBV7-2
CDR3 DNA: TGTGCCAGCAGCTTAGCGGCCCGCGAGCAGTACTTC
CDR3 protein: CASSLAAREQYF

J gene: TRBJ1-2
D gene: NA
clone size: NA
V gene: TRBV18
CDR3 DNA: TGTGCCAGCTCACCAGGAGCCCAGCTCTACACCTTC
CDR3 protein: CASSPGAQLYTF

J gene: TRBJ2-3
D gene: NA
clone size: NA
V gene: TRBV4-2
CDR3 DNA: TGTGCCAGCAGCCAAGAACGGGGTGGGCCAGCAGATACGCAGTATTTT
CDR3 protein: CASSQERGGPADTQYF

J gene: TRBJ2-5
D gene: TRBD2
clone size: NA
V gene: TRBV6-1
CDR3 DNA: TGTGCCAGCAGAGTAAGCGGGGGGGCGTGGGAGACCCAGTACTTC
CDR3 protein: CASRVSGGAWETQYF

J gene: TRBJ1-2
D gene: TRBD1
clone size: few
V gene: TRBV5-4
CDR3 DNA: TGTGCCAGCAGCCAAGGACAGGGTGGTGGCTACACCTTC
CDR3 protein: CASSQGQGGGYTF

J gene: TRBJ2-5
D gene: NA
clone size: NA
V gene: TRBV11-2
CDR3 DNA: TGTGCCAGCAGCCTACGACATAGCGGACGCGAGACCCAGTACTTC
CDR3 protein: CASSLRHSGRETQYF

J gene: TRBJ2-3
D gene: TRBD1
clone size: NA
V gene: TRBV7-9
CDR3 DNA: TGTGCCAGCAGCTACCCGGGACAGAGCACAGATACGCAGTATTTT
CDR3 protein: CASSYPGQSTDTQYF

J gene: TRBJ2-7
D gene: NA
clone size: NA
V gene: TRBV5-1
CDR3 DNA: TGCGCCAGCAGCTTGTCAGGGATTCTTGGTGACGAGCAGTACTTC
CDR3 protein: CASSLSGILGDEQYF

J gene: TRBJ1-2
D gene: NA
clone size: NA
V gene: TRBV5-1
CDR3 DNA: TGCGCCAGCAGCTTGGTCCTCGGGCCCCTACAGGAGCCCTATGGCTACACCTTC
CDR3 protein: CASSLVLGPLQEPYGYTF

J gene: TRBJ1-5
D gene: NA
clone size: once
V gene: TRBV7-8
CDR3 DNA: TGTGCCAGCAGCTTAGTTGCAGGGCGAGTCCCAGGGCAGCCCCAGCATTTT
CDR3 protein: CASSLVAGRVPGQPQHF

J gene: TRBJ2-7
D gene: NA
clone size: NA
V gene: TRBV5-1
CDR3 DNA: TGCGCCAGCAGGGGTCAACGGGGGGAGCAGTACTTC
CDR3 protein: CASRGQRGEQYF

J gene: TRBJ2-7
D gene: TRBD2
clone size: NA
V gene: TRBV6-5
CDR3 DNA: TGTGCCAGCAGTCGATCTAGCGGGGGGGCCTACGAGCAGTACTTC
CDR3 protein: CASSRSSGGAYEQYF

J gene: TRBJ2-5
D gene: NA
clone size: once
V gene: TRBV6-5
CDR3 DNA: TGTGCCAGCAGCGCCCAGGGGAGTAGTGGAGAGACCCAGTACTTC
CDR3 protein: CASSAQGSSGETQYF

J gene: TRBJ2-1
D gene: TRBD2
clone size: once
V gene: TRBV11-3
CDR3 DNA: TGTGCCAGCAGCGCAAGCGGGGGGCCTTTGGGGCTTGACAATGAGCAGTTCTTC
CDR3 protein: CASSASGGPLGLDNEQFF

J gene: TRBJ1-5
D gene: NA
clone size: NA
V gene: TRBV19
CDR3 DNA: TGTGCCAGTAGTGACAGGAACAATCAGCCCCAGCATTTT
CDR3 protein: CASSDRNNQPQHF

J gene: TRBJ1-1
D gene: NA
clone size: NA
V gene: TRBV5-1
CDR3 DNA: TGCGCCAGCAGCAGGGGGTCACGGGCCGGGGAGGAAGCTTTCTTT
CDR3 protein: CASSRGSRAGEEAFF

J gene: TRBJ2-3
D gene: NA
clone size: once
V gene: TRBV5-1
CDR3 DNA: TGCGCCAGCAGCCTGAGCGGCACAGATACGCAGTATTTT
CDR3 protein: CASSLSGTDTQYF

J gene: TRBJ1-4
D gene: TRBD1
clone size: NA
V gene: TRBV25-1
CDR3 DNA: TGTGCCAGCAGGACAGGGGGCTTAAATGAAAAACTGTTTTTT
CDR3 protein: CASRTGGLNEKLFF

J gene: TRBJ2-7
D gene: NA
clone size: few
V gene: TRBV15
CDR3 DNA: TGTGCCACCAGCAGTTTTGAGCGCTCCTACGAGCAGTACTTC
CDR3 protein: CATSSFERSYEQYF

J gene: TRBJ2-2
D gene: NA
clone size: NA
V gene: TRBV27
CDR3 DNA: TGTGCCAGCAGCCGGATGCGGGGAGTCAACACCGGGGAGCTGTTTTTT
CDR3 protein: CASSRMRGVNTGELFF

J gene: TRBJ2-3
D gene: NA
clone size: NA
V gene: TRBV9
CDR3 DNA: TGTGCCAGCAGCGTAGAGAGGGGGGGGAGCACAGATACGCAGTATTTT
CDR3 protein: CASSVERGGSTDTQYF

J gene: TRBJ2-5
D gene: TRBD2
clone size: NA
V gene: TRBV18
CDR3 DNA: TGTGCCAGCTCACCGACGACTAGCGCGGGGGCCTCGACCCAGTACTTC
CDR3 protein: CASSPTTSAGASTQYF

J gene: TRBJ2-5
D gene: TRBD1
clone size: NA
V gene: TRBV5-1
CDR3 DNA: TGCGCCAGCAGCTCACAGGGGCCTCAAGAGACCCAGTACTTC
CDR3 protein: CASSSQGPQETQYF

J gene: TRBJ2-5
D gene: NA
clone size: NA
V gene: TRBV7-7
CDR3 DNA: TGTGCTAGCAGCTCGAGCGTCCAAGAGACCCAGTACTTC
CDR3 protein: CASSSSVQETQYF

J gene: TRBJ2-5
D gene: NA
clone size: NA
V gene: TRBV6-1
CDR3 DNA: TGTGCCAGCAGTGAAAGCCCGGGTCTAGTGGAGACCCAGTACTTC
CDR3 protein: CASSESPGLVETQYF

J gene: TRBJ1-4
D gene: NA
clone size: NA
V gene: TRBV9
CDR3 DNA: TGTGCCAGCAGCGTACAGGGTTCTAATGAAAAACTGTTTTTT
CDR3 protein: CASSVQGSNEKLFF

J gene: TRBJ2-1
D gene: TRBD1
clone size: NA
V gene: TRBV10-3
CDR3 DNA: TGTGCCATCAGTGGGGAGGGACAGGGCAATGAGCAGTTCTTC
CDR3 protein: CAISGEGQGNEQFF

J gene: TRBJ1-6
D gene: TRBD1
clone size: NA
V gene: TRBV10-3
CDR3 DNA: TGTGCCATCAGTGAGTCGCGGACAGGGGGCCTACCCCTCCACTTT
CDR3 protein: CAISESRTGGLPLHF

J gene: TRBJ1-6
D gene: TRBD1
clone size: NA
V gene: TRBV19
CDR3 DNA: TGTGCCAGCAAACAACAGGGGGTAGGGAATTCACCCCTCCACTTT
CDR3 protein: CASKQQGVGNSPLHF

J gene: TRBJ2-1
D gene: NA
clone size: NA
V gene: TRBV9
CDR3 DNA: TGTGCCAGCAGCGTATTGGGGGGAAATGAGCAGTTCTTC
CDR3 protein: CASSVLGGNEQFF

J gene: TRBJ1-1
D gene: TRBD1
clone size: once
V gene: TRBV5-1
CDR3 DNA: TGCGCCAGCAGCTTGGGTTCTCGGGACAGTGAAGCTTTCTTT
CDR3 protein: CASSLGSRDSEAFF

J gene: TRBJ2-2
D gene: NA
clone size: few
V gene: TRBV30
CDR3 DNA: TGTGCCTGGAGTGCCCCCCCGCGCTTCAACACCGGGGAGCTGTTTTTT
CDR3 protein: CAWSAPPRFNTGELFF

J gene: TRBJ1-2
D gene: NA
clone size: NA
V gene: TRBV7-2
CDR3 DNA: TGTGCCAGCAGCCCTAACCTACGCCCCACAGGGAATGGCTACACCTTC
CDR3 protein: CASSPNLRPTGNGYTF

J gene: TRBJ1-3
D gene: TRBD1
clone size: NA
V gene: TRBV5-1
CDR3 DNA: TGCGCCAGCAGCTTGGGGGACAGGGGCTTAAGAGCTGGAAACACCATATATTTT
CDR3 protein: CASSLGDRGLRAGNTIYF

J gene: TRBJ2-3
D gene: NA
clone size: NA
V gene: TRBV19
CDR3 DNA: TGTGCCAGTAGTACACAGGGAGATACGCAGTATTTT
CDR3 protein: CASSTQGDTQYF

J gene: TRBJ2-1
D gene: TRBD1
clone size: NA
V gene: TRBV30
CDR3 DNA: TGTGCCTGGAGTGTATTTGGGACAGGGACACATGAGCAGTTCTTC
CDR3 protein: CAWSVFGTGTHEQFF

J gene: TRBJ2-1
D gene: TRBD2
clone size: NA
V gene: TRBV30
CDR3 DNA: TGTGCCTGGATACCGATGACGGGACTAGCCTACAATGAGCAGTTCTTC
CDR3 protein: CAWIPMTGLAYNEQFF

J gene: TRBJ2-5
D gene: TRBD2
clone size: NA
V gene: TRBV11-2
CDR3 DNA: TGTGCCAGCAGAAAAATTGGCGGGGGGGCAGGGGAGACCCAGTACTTC
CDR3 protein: CASRKIGGGAGETQYF

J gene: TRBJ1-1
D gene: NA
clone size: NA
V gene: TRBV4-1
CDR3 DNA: TGCGCCAGCAGCCCCTCCAACACTGAAGCTTTCTTT
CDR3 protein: CASSPSNTEAFF

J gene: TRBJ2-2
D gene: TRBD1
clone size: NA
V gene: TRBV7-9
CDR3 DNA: TGTGCCAGCAGCGGAGACAGGGAGAATCCCGGGGAGCTGTTTTTT
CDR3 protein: CASSGDRENPGELFF

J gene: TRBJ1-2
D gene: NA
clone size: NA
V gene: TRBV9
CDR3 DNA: TGTGCCAGCAGCTCGGGAGGGTCGGTAGATGGCTACACCTTC
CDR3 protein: CASSSGGSVDGYTF

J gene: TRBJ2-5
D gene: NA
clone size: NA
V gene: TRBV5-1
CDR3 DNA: TGCGCCAGCAGTATCCAGGGAGGAGAGACCCAGTACTTC
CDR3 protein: CASSIQGGETQYF